The T cell receptor beta chain under discussion was sequenced for a study of early T cells in non-severe SARS-CoV-2 infection. Study-wide context: With bulk RNA from unsorted whole blood as input, sequencing yielded unpaired chains. Whole-study findings and limits: Anti-spike CD8 responses were favored in VDJdb matching, and private and CD4 specificities were missed.

The protocol attached unique molecular identifiers to individual cDNA molecules. TCRdb reprocessed the 5' RACE reads with MiXCR, giving one entry per CDR3 protein. The table shows nearly 70,000 distinct CDR3 sequences, with 4% to 6% occurring only once. There are many counts of this clonotype. Antigen: not known. Source: whole blood, taken at baseline. This clonotype originated in an adult who was a healthcare worker with PCR-confirmed SARS-CoV-2 infection or an uninfected control (not recorded which). The donor label of this sample is uncertain.

CDR3 in amino acids: CASSHGTFYNEQFF. DNA of the CDR3: TGTGCCAGCAGCCACGGGACTTTCTACAATGAGCAGTTCTTC. The J gene is TRBJ2-1, the V gene TRBV7-2; a possible D gene is TRBD2 (6 bases). Trimming stripped 5 bases from V and 3 bases from J, with 11 bases between. The CDR3 totals 14 residues. Germline assignment: CDR1 SGHTA and CDR2 FQGNSA.